Below, 23 T cell receptor beta chains from the same sample are listed, as sequenced in a study of T cell clonality in common variable immunodeficiency. The table came from immunoSEQ multiplex PCR; TCRdb's copy has only in-frame clones and leaves some out. The sample contains 50,000 or so clones, none occurring once; nearly 3.5% lies in the top ten. Sequenced material: peripheral blood mononuclear cells. Receptors were obtained from a person between 18 and 75 years old in good health.

This clone was counted many times. The CDR3 is cut off 3 residues early in the read; its end comes from the germline J gene. The chain combines TRBV19 with TRBJ2-1; a possible D gene is TRBD2 (6 bases). This CDR3 spans 12 amino acids. V lost 2 bases to trimming and J lost 8 bases, with 7 bases between them. Germline V gives CDR1 LNHDA, CDR2 SQIVND (reference sequence). The CDR3 spells CASSIWGDEQFF. CDR3 bases read: TGTGCCAGTAGTATATGGGGGGATGAG.

This clone was observed a handful of times. The sequenced fragment ends 3 residues before the CDR3 boundary, so the rest is inferred from the germline J gene. The chain combines TRBV7-3 with TRBJ1-2, with D perhaps matching TRBD1 (5 bases). CDR3 length: 16 residues. CDR1 and CDR2 (germline): SGHTA, FQGTGA. Here the CDR3 reads CASSRMAGWGTDTYTF. The CDR3 bases that were read are TGTGCCAGCAGCCGAATGGCGGGGTGGGGCACAGATACC.

In this sample, this clone turned up a few times. The sequence runs out 3 residues before the end of the CDR3; the remainder is reconstructed from the germline J gene. The V call is TRBV6-1, the J call TRBJ1-6; maybe TRBD1 (6 bases). Germline CDR1 reads MNHNS; CDR2 reads SASEGT. This CDR3 is built from 13 residues. Trimming pared 1 base from V and 11 bases from J, leaving 9 bases between. Incomplete CDR3 DNA: TGTGCCAGCAGTGAAGACAGGGAGCCACCC. This encodes CASSEDREPP. The CDR3 as a whole reads CASSEDREPPLHF.

In this sample, this clone turned up many times. From the germline J gene comes the end of the CDR3, since the read stops 3 residues before it. The gene calls are TRBV30 and TRBJ2-1; D may be TRBD1 (5 bases). Germline V gene data show CDR1 as GTSNPN and CDR2 as SVGIG (reference sequence). The germline V and J ends were trimmed by 0 bases and 3 bases, with 9 bases remaining between them. The length of the CDR3 is 14 residues. The DNA read from the CDR3 is TGTGCCTGGAGTGTAGGGGCTGGCTACAATGAG. Its protein product is CAWSVGAGYNE. Given in full, the CDR3 is CAWSVGAGYNEQFF.

This clone occurred many times. The CDR3 end is not reached by the read, which stops 3 residues before it; the germline J gene fills it in. The gene calls are TRBV13 and TRBJ2-1, with TRBD1 matching over 8 bases. Per germline, CDR1 PRHDT and CDR2 FYEKMQ (reference sequence). V lost 5 bases and J lost 9; bases outside the gene matches: 3. CDR3 size: 12 residues. This chain's CDR3 is CASSQTGGEQFF. The CDR3 bases that were read are TGTGCCAGCAGCCAAACAGGGGGTGAG.

The sample holds a few counts of this clone. The missing CDR3 end, 3 residues past where the read stops, is filled in from the germline J gene. The chain recombines TRBV6-1 with TRBJ2-2; tentatively, D is TRBD1 (5 bases). The germline gives CDR1 MNHNS, CDR2 SASEGT. The CDR3 contains 16 residues. Partial CDR3 DNA: TGTGCCAGCAGTGAAGTCCGACAGACAACTAATGAAAAG. Translated: CASSEVRQTTNEK. The full CDR3 protein reads CASSEVRQTTNEKLFF.

In this sample, this clone turned up many times. From the germline J gene comes the end of the CDR3, since the read stops 3 residues before it. The V call is TRBV19, the J call TRBJ1-5; 7 bases are a match to TRBD1. Germline CDR1 is LNHDA and CDR2 is SQIVND (reference sequence). Germline trimming cut 9 bases from V and 0 bases from J; bases unmatched to any gene: 11. The CDR3 is 16 residues long. The CDR3 bases that were read are TGTGCCAGCCACCCAGGGGGGTCCTATAGCAATCAGCCC. This translates into CASHPGGSYSNQP. The CDR3 in its entirety is CASHPGGSYSNQPQHF.

This clone was seen ten or more times. From the germline J gene comes the end of the CDR3, since the read stops 3 residues before it. The J gene is TRBJ2-1, the V gene TRBV6-2 or TRBV6-3; TRBD2 matches at 8 bases. Germline trimming cut 6 bases from V and 4 bases from J; bases unmatched to any gene: 8. Germline V lookup: CDR1 MNHEY, CDR2 SVGEGT. The CDR3 runs 15 residues. CDR3 DNA, as far as it was read: TGTGCCAGCAGGATAGGGACTAGGATGTACAATGAG. Translation gives CASRIGTRMYNE. Given in full, the CDR3 is CASRIGTRMYNEQFF.

About this clone itself: The read finishes 3 residues shy of the CDR3 end, and the germline J gene is used to complete it. This chain uses TRBV5-1 with TRBJ1-2; no firm D call. There are 16 residues in the CDR3. Germline values: CDR1 SGHRS, CDR2 YFSETQ. CDR3 in amino acids: CASSLGSSGSIYDYTF. CDR3 DNA (partial): TGCGCCAGCAGCTTGGGATCTAGCGGGAGTATCTACGAC.

This clone was detected many times. The sequence runs out 3 residues before the end of the CDR3; the remainder is reconstructed from the germline J gene. This chain connects TRBV20-1 to TRBJ2-3, with D possibly TRBD1 on 6 matching bases. Germline V gives CDR1 DFQATT, CDR2 SNEGSKA (reference sequence). V lost 0 bases and J lost 6, with 13 bases in between. This CDR3 comprises 14 residues. The CDR3 here is CSARDRLTGDTQYF. The sequenced CDR3 bases are TGCAGTGCTAGAGATCGGTTAACAGGGGATACG.

This clone has at least ten counts. Coverage ceases 3 residues before the CDR3 finishes, and the germline J gene fills in the end. This sequence joins TRBV9 and TRBJ1-4, with D maybe TRBD1 (6 bases). V lost 3 bases and J lost 0, with 12 bases in between. CDR3 length: 16 amino acids. Germline V gives CDR1 SGDLS, CDR2 YYNGEE. The CDR3 loop is CASSGDTRATNEKLFF. CDR3 bases read: TGTGCCAGCAGCGGGGACACCCGTGCAACTAATGAAAAA.

This clone was detected many times. The CDR3 end is not reached by the read, which stops 3 residues before it; the germline J gene fills it in. This sequence joins TRBV29-1 and TRBJ2-7, with D uncertain. Germline lookup yields CDR1 SQVTM and CDR2 ANQGSEA. Deletions cut 5 bases from V and 4 bases from J, with 12 bases between. The CDR3 is made up of 12 amino acids. This CDR3 is CSVSGDTYEQYF. The CDR3 DNA, read in part, is TGCAGCGTTTCAGGAGACACATACGAG.

This clone was observed many times. The read ends 3 residues shy of where the CDR3 ends; the end is completed using the germline J gene. The chain recombines TRBV5-4 with TRBJ1-2; the match to TRBD1 covers 9 bases. The V gene end was trimmed by 3 bases and the J gene end by 2 bases; junction bases not matched to a gene: 2. The CDR3 runs 14 residues. The germline CDR1 and CDR2 sequences are SGHNT and YYREEE (reference sequence). CDR3 residues: CASSSGTGNYGYTF. The sequenced part of the CDR3 DNA is TGTGCCAGCAGCTCCGGGACAGGGAACTATGGC.

The table lists this clone with many counts. The read stops 3 residues short of the end of the CDR3; the missing end is completed from the germline J gene. This chain joins TRBV30 and TRBJ1-1, with 7 bases fitting TRBD1. Per germline, CDR1 GTSNPN and CDR2 SVGIG (reference sequence). The V gene end was trimmed by 7 bases and the J gene end by 7 bases; junction bases not matched to a gene: 12. The CDR3 has 13 residues. The sequenced CDR3 bases are TGTGCCTCCAGTGTCGGGACAGAGTATGAA. Protein product: CASSVGTEYE. The CDR3 in its entirety is CASSVGTEYEAFF. Full variable domain (outside the CDR3, taken from reference TRBV30 and TRBJ1-1): SQTIHQWPATLVQPVGSPLSLECTVEGTSNPNLYWYRQAAGRGLQLLFYSVGIGQISSEVPQNLSASRPQDRQFILSSKKLLLSDSGFYLCASSVGTEYEAFFGQGTRLTVV.

Comment on this clone: From the germline J gene comes the end of the CDR3, since the read stops 3 residues before it. The chain couples TRBV30 to TRBJ1-2, with a possible D match to TRBD1 (6 bases). The germline CDR1 and CDR2 sequences are GTSNPN and SVGIG (reference sequence). V was cut by 3 bases and J by 2 bases, with 13 bases left in between. The CDR3 totals 14 residues. The DNA read from the CDR3 is TGTGCCTGGAGGGGGACATGGAGGAACTATGGC. Residues: CAWRGTWRNYG. The entire CDR3 reads CAWRGTWRNYGYTF. Variable domain in full (rest from reference TRBV30 and TRBJ1-2): SQTIHQWPATLVQPVGSPLSLECTVEGTSNPNLYWYRQAAGRGLQLLFYSVGIGQISSEVPQNLSASRPQDRQFILSSKKLLLSDSGFYLCAWRGTWRNYGYTFGSGTRLTVV.

This clone showed up many times. Relative to the germline gene, one junction end is altered; a read error may explain this. Read data end 3 residues before the CDR3 end; the end is taken from the germline J gene. V usage is TRBV4-2 and J usage is TRBJ2-1; the match to TRBD2 covers 9 bases. The germline V gene encodes CDR1 LGHNA and CDR2 YNFKEQ. CDR3 size: 15 residues. The covered CDR3 bases are TGCGCCAGCAGTCTTGAGCGGGAGGCCTACAATGAG. This gives the protein CASSLEREAYNE. The complete CDR3 reads CASSLEREAYNEQFF.

At least ten counts were recorded for this clone. The CDR3 end falls 3 residues outside the read, so it is completed with the germline J gene. The chain links TRBV5-1 to TRBJ2-2; a weak D match, TRBD1 (6 bases). Germline V gives CDR1 SGHRS, CDR2 YFSETQ. CDR3 length: 16 amino acids. Trimming took off 0 bases at V and 1 base at J, with 10 bases between the two ends. CDR3 sequence: CASSLAGTLNTGELFF. The DNA read from the CDR3 is TGCGCCAGCAGCTTGGCCGGGACACTGAACACCGGGGAG.

This clone has ten or more counts. The CDR3 end is not reached by the read, which stops 3 residues before it; the germline J gene fills it in. The chain uses TRBV2 and TRBJ2-7; 7 bases agree with TRBD1. Germline V lookup: CDR1 SNHLY, CDR2 FYNNEI. The CDR3 has 14 amino acids. Trimming took 6 bases from V and 0 from J; bases not matched to a gene: 5. The CDR3 is CASSQGEISYEQYF. The part of the CDR3 DNA that was read is TGTGCCAGCAGCCAGGGGGAAATCTCCTACGAG.

This clone was recorded at least ten times. CDR3 DNA, as far as it was read: TGCAGTGCCAACACCCCCGGCAGGGGAGGGGAAGGC. The encoded protein is CSANTPGRGGEG. The complete CDR3 reads CSANTPGRGGEGYTF. This chain links TRBV20-1 with TRBJ1-2, with a weak D call TRBD1 (6 bases). The read gets to within 3 residues of the CDR3 end, and the germline J gene fills in the rest. CDR1 DFQATT and CDR2 SNEGSKA come from the germline V gene (reference sequence). This CDR3 region has 15 residues.

In its sample, this clone was seen a few times. The read gets to within 3 residues of the CDR3 end, and the germline J gene fills in the rest. This chain connects TRBV19 to TRBJ1-2, with 8 bases matching TRBD1. There are 14 residues in the CDR3. The germline V gene encodes CDR1 LNHDA and CDR2 SQIVND (reference sequence). Partial CDR3 DNA: TGTGCCAGTAGTCCCAAAGGCAGGGGGCTAGGC. Protein: CASSPKGRGLG. The whole CDR3 is CASSPKGRGLGYTF.

This clone occurred many times. From the germline J gene comes the end of the CDR3, since the read stops 3 residues before it. The rearrangement joins TRBV2 to TRBJ2-1; 9 nucleotides line up with TRBD1. The CDR3 has 15 amino acids. Germline V gene data show CDR1 as SNHLY and CDR2 as FYNNEI. V dropped 6 bases and J dropped 5; count of bases not matched to a gene: 8. The CDR3 DNA, read in part, is TGTGCCAGCAGGATCGACAGGGGGGTAGACAATGAG. It translates to CASRIDRGVDNE. The complete CDR3 protein is CASRIDRGVDNEQFF.

At least ten counts were recorded for this clone. The CDR3 end lies 3 residues beyond the end of the read and is filled in from the germline J gene. The genes are TRBV20-1 and TRBJ2-5; D is unclear. Germline CDR1 reads DFQATT; CDR2 reads SNEGSKA (reference sequence). This CDR3 has 13 residues. Trimming cost V 5 bases and J 1 base, with 11 bases left between them. The sequenced part of the CDR3 DNA is TGCAGTGCTCCTCTGGGCGCCCAAGAGACC. This encodes CSAPLGAQET. The CDR3 reads in full as CSAPLGAQETQYF.

This clone was detected ten times or more. The read ends 3 residues before the CDR3 terminus; that terminus is restored from the germline J gene. The rearrangement uses TRBV5-1 and TRBJ2-7; 8 bases line up with TRBD1. Germline V CDR1 and CDR2: SGHRS, YFSETQ. The J segment lost 3 bases and the V segment lost 4 bases, leaving 3 bases of the junction unmatched. CDR3 length: 13 residues. The sequenced CDR3 bases are TGCGCCAGCAGCCTGGGACAGGTCTACGAG. Protein sequence: CASSLGQVYE. The whole CDR3 protein is CASSLGQVYEQYF.